One and the same sample provided the 5 T cell receptor beta chains below, sequenced in a study of vaccination effects on CD4 cells after COVID-19. Using viral peptide pools, the ViraFEST assay grew out antigen-specific CD4+ T cells prior to sequencing. Following a roughly ten-day culture, CD4+ T cells were purified. Negative nucleocapsid antibody tests before and after vaccination confirmed no previous SARS-CoV-2 infection. Measured with immunoSEQ multiplex PCR; TCRdb has only the in-frame clones, and not every one. The sample has about 68,000 clones; 80% are singletons. Their antigens remain unidentified. The sequences come from CD4+ T cells from PBMCs cultured with SARS-CoV-2 spike peptides, collected before COVID-19 vaccination. The source of these receptors is a human donor who received a COVID-19 vaccine.

This clone occurred once. The chain employs TRBV5-6 and TRBJ2-7; a possible D gene is TRBD1 (6 bases). The CDR3 is 14 amino acids. Germline V CDR1 and CDR2: SGHDT, YYEEEE. Trimming stripped 5 bases from V and 2 bases from J, with 14 bases between. The CDR3 is CASRTQGITYEQYV. The CDR3, as DNA: TGTGCCAGCAGAACGCAGGGGATAACCTACGAGCAGTACGTC.

J is TRBJ2-4 and V is TRBV7-2; 11 positions agree with TRBD2. Germline-derived CDR1 and CDR2 are SGHTA and FQGNSA. The CDR3 runs 17 residues. V lost 5 bases, J lost 6 bases, and 12 bases stayed unmatched. Here the CDR3 DNA reads TGTGCCAGCAGCGCTGATTTAGCGGGGGGGCGCAGAAACATTCAGTACTTC. Translation: CASSADLAGGRRNIQYF. The full variable domain, its missing parts supplied by reference TRBV7-2 and TRBJ2-4, is GAGVSQSPSNKVTEKGKDVELRCDPISGHTALYWYRQSLGQGLEFLIYFQGNSAPDKSGLPSDRFSAERTGGSVSTLTIQRTQQEDSAVYLCASSADLAGGRRNIQYFGAGTRLSVL.

In regard to this clone: Other DNA sequences in the sample encode the same CDR3. The rearrangement links TRBV5-1 to TRBJ2-5; D not certain. Germline V gene sequence: CDR1 SGHRS, CDR2 YFSETQ. The germline V and J ends were trimmed by 3 bases and 2 bases, with 2 bases remaining between them. The CDR3 is 11 amino acids. In nucleotides, the CDR3 is TGCGCCAGCAGCTCACAAGAGACCCAGTACTTC. This codes for CASSSQETQYF.

V usage is TRBV4-1 and J usage is TRBJ2-5; D is ambiguous. Germline V gene data show CDR1 as MGHRA and CDR2 as YSYEKL. CDR3 size: 12 residues. Trimming cost V 3 bases and J 7 bases, with 9 bases left between them. The CDR3 sequence is CASSQEKGTQYF. CDR3 nucleotides: TGCGCCAGCAGCCAGGAGAAAGGGACCCAGTACTTC.

The chain joins TRBV5-1 to TRBJ2-3; 8 bases match TRBD1. Germline V lookup: CDR1 SGHRS, CDR2 YFSETQ. The ends lost 5 bases at V and 2 bases at J; junction bases unmatched: 4. The CDR3 sequence is 14 residues long. The CDR3 here is CASRLDRATDTQYF. As DNA, the CDR3 is TGCGCCAGCAGGCTGGACAGGGCCACAGATACGCAGTATTTT.